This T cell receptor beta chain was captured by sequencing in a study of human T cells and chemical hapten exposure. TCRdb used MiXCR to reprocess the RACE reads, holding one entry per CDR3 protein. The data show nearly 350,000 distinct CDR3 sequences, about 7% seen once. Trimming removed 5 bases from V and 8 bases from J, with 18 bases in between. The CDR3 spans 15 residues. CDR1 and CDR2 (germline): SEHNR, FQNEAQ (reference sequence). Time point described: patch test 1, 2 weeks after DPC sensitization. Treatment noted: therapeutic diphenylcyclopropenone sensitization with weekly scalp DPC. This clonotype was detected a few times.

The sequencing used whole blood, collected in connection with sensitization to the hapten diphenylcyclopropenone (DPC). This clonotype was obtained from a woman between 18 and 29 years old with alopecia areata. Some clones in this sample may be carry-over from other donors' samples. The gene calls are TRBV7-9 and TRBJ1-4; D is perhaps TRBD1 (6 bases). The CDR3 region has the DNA TGTGCCAGCAGCCCCCGGGACATGGGCCGGGAAAAACTGTTTTTT. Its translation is CASSPRDMGREKLFF. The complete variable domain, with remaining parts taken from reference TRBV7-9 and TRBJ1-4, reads DTGVSQNPRHKITKRGQNVTFRCDPISEHNRLYWYRQTLGQGPEFLTYFQNEAQLEKSRLLSDRFSAERPKGSFSTLEIQRTEQGDSAMYLCASSPRDMGREKLFFGSGTQLSVL.